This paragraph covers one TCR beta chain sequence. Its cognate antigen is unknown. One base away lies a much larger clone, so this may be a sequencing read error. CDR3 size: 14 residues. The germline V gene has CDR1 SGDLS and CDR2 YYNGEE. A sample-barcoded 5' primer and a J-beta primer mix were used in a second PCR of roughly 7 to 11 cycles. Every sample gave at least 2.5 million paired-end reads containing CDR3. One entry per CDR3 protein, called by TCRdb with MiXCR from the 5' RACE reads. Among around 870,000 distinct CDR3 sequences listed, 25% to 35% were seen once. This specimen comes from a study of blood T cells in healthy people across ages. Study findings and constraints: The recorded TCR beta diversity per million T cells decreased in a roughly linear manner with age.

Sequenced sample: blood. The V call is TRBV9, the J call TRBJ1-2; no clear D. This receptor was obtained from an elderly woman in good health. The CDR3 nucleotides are TGTACCAGCAGCCCCCGGACTCCCAGCAATGGCTACACCTTC. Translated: CTSSPRTPSNGYTF.